The present entry profiles one TCR beta chain with its context. Specified treatment: roughly 20 received Ad26.COV2.S at low or high dose, single or two shots; about 5 received placebo; per-sample allocation not given. Day 63 after the first injection of vaccine or placebo was the sampling time. An Ad26 vector carrying the Wuhan-strain SARS-CoV-2 spike served as the vaccine. This entry is derived from a study of Ad26.COV2.S vaccination and SARS-CoV-2 variants. Generated by immunoSEQ multiplex PCR, the TCRdb table keeps only in-frame clones and is missing some. The table shows over 300,000 clones, with 83% occurring only once. V shed 8 bases and J shed 2 bases, with 11 bases lying between them. This CDR3 has 13 residues. The germline gives CDR1 LNHDA, CDR2 SQIVND (reference sequence).

The starting material was peripheral blood, obtained in a trial of Ad26.COV2.S vaccine versus placebo. This chain joins TRBV19 and TRBJ2-3; D assignment may be TRBD1 or TRBD2 (6 bases each). The TCR sequence derives from a person between 18 and 60 years old who received the Ad26.COV2.S COVID-19 vaccine or a placebo. The CDR3 nucleotides are TGTGCCAGTTCCGGGGGCTACACAGATACGCAGTATTTT. It yields the protein CASSGGYTDTQYF. The whole variable domain, filled in from reference TRBV19 and TRBJ2-3, reads DGGITQSPKYLFRKEGQNVTLSCEQNLNHDAMYWYRQDPGQGLRLIYYSQIVNDFQKGDIAEGYSVSREKKESFPLTVTSAQKNPTAFYLCASSGGYTDTQYFGPGTRLTVL.